The TCR beta chain under discussion was sequenced for a study of a mutant IDH1 vaccine in newly diagnosed glioma. For the study at large: Patients previously underwent radiotherapy, temozolomide, or both, and most underwent both. General study points: Vaccination elicited immune responses in 93.3% of patients. Shifts in the top peripheral T cell clonotypes seemed unrelated to pseudoprogression.

The CDR3 runs to 14 residues. CDR1 and CDR2 from the germline V gene are SGHNT and YYREEE (reference sequence). Trimming took off 1 base at V and 4 bases at J, with 11 bases between the two ends. As for this clone: Its target is not known.

Regarding time point: baseline, week 1 (first vaccination visit). The sample's treatment: pre-vaccination baseline after standard-of-care therapy. Each of the donors came in with new WHO grade 3 or 4 astrocytomas that were IDH1-mutant and ATRX-lost. Profiled with immunoSEQ multiplex PCR; TCRdb holds only in-frame clones, not every one. The data hold 15,000 to 20,000 clones, with about 80% observed a single time. The source of this sequence is a man between 35 and 55 years old with glioma. This chain uses TRBV5-4 with TRBJ1-2; no clear D. Specimen: PBMCs, collected from a glioma patient treated with radiotherapy, temozolomide or both. CDR3: CASSLLTTSYGYTF. Written as DNA, the CDR3 is TGTGCCAGCAGCTTGCTAACAACAAGCTATGGCTACACCTTC.